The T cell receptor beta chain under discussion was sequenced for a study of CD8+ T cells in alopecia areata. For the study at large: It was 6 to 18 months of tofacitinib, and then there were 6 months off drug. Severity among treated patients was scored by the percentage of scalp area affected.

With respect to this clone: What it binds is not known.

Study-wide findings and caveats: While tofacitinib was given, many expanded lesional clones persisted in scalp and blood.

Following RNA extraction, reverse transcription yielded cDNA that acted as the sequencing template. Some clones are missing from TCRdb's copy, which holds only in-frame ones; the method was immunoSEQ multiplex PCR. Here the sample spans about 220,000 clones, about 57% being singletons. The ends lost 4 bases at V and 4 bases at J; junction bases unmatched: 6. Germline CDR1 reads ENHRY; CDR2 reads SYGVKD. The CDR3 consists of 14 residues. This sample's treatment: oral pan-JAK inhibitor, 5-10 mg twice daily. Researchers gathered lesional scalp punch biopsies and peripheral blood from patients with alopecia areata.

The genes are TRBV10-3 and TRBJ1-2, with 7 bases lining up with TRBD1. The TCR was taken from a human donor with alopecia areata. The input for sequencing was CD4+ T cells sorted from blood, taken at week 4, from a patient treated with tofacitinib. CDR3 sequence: CAISGDRASYGYTF. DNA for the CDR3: TGTGCCATCAGTGGCGACAGGGCGTCCTATGGCTACACCTTC.